The 24 T cell receptor beta chains given below trace back to one sample, sequenced in a study of CD8 T cells in ankylosing spondylitis. TCRdb re-called the 5' RACE reads with MiXCR, one entry per CDR3 protein. The sample consists of around 280,000 distinct CDR3 sequences, about 19% of them appearing once. The specimen sequenced was blood, either unsorted or a sorted T cell fraction (not recorded which). Receptor source: a male donor with ankylosing spondylitis or in good health (not recorded which).

This clonotype has ten or more counts. This chain's CDR3 is CATSDHNRDGYTF. CDR3 nucleotides: TGTGCCACCAGTGACCACAACAGGGATGGCTACACCTTC. The rearrangement uses TRBV24-1 and TRBJ1-2; possibly TRBD1 for D (6 bases). Germline lookup yields CDR1 KGHDR and CDR2 SFDVKD. Deletions cut 4 bases from V and 6 bases from J, with 11 bases between. The CDR3 is made up of 13 amino acids.

The V call is TRBV5-5, the J call TRBJ2-7, with 10 nucleotides matching TRBD1. CDR1 is SGHKS and CDR2 is YYEKEE in the germline V gene (reference sequence). The junction had 4 bases not matched to a gene; V was cut back by 0 bases and J by 4 bases. There are 15 residues in the CDR3. CDR3 in DNA: TGTGCCAGCAGCTTGGCGGGGACAGGGGCATACGAGCAGTACGTC. This encodes CASSLAGTGAYEQYV.

This clonotype was found a few times. The chain is built from TRBV11-2 and TRBJ2-1; perhaps TRBD1 as D (6 bases). V lost 2 bases and J lost 5, with 13 bases in between. Germline V lookup: CDR1 SGHAT, CDR2 FQNNGV. The CDR3 is 15 residues long. In nucleotides, the CDR3 is TGTGCCAGCAGCTTAACCCCCGGACAGCACAATGAGCAGTTCTTC. Translated, it gives CASSLTPGQHNEQFF.

A few counts support this clonotype. The chain combines TRBV5-1 with TRBJ2-7, with 9 bases aligning to TRBD1. This CDR3 spans 15 amino acids. Germline CDR1 reads SGHRS; CDR2 reads YFSETQ. V shed 6 bases, J shed 0 bases, and the junction held 7 bases outside the gene matches. The CDR3 region has the DNA TGCGCCAGCAAAACCGGGACAGGGAACTCCTACGAGCAGTACGTC. The encoded protein is CASKTGTGNSYEQYV.

This chain connects TRBV7-2 to TRBJ1-5; D remains unclear. The germline CDR1 and CDR2 sequences are SGHTA and FQGNSA. This CDR3 is built from 12 residues. With 4 bases removed from V and 5 bases from J, the gap between germline ends came to 6 bases. The CDR3 bases are TGTGCCAGCAGCTCATTAGATCAGCCCCAGCATTTT. Translated: CASSSLDQPQHF.

The CDR3 coding sequence is TGTGCCAGCAGCTTAGACTTCCTTTCGGGGGAGCAGTACGTC. Translated: CASSLDFLSGEQYV. The chain uses TRBV7-8 and TRBJ2-7, with D perhaps TRBD2 (5 bases). This CDR3 is built from 14 residues. Trimming stripped 1 base from V and 7 bases from J, with 14 bases between. The germline CDR1 and CDR2 sequences are SGHVS and FQNEAQ.

Turning to this clonotype: One end of the junction fails to match germline, which may point to a read error. The chain is built from TRBV13 and TRBJ1-1; D gene unclear. Germline V gene lookup returns CDR1 PRHDT and CDR2 FYEKMQ (reference sequence). This CDR3 has 15 residues. The CDR3 reads CASSLGTKITEKAFF. The CDR3 DNA sequence: TGTGCCAGCAGCCTAGGTACTAAAATAACAGAGAAAGCTTTCTTT.

The rearrangement joins TRBV3-1 to TRBJ1-1, with a possible D match to TRBD1 (5 bases). There are 12 residues in the CDR3. CDR1 and CDR2 (germline): LGHDT, YNNKEL (reference sequence). The V gene lost 0 bases and the J gene lost 10 bases, with 9 bases spanning the gap. CDR3 nucleotide sequence: TGTGCCAGCAGCCAAGACAGGGACCGAGCTTTCTTT. Its protein is CASSQDRDRAFF.

In this sample, this clonotype turned up many times. The chain couples TRBV5-1 to TRBJ2-1; 10 nucleotides line up with TRBD2. Germline V gene lookup returns CDR1 SGHRS and CDR2 YFSETQ. The CDR3 length is 14 residues. Germline trimming cut 2 bases from V and 6 bases from J; bases unmatched to any gene: 2. The CDR3 DNA follows: TGCGCCAGCAGCTTTGGGACTAGCGTCAATGAGCAGTTCTTC. Translation gives CASSFGTSVNEQFF.

This clonotype was found a few times. This sequence joins TRBV9 and TRBJ2-1; 8 positions agree with TRBD1. The V gene end was trimmed by 3 bases and the J gene end by 8 bases; junction bases not matched to a gene: 1. There are 12 residues in the CDR3. CDR1 is SGDLS, CDR2 YYNGEE, per germline. The CDR3 region has the DNA TGTGCCAGCAGCGGACAGGGGTATGAGCAGTTCTTC. This codes for CASSGQGYEQFF. Looking up the rest from reference TRBV9 and TRBJ2-1 gives the full variable domain: DSGVTQTPKHLITATGQRVTLRCSPRSGDLSVYWYQQSLDQGLQFLIQYYNGEERAKGNILERFSAQQFPDLHSELNLSSLELGDSALYFCASSGQGYEQFFGPGTRLTVL.

V and J are TRBV6-1 and TRBJ2-2; 10 bases fit TRBD2. The CDR3 spans 16 residues. From germline, CDR1 is MNHNS and CDR2 SASEGT. V trimming: 6 bases; J trimming: 0 bases; junction bases outside the gene matches: 4. In nucleotides, the CDR3 is TGTGCCAGCAGCCTAACTAGCGGGGCGAACACCGGGGAGCTGTTTTTT. Protein sequence: CASSLTSGANTGELFF.

J is TRBJ2-5 and V is TRBV12-3 or TRBV12-4; TRBD1 agrees at 12 bases. V lost 2 bases and J lost 9; bases outside the gene matches: 10. This CDR3 region has 16 residues. CDR3 nucleotide sequence: TGTGCCAGCAGTTTAACGGGACAGGGGGCCGCGGCGGCCCAGTACTTC. This sequence encodes CASSLTGQGAAAAQYF.

This clonotype was found a few times. The V and J genes are TRBV25-1 and TRBJ2-1, with 9 bases identical to TRBD1. Looked up from germline, CDR1 is MGHDK and CDR2 is SYGVNS. J lost 3 bases, V lost 4 bases, and 7 bases had no gene match. The length of the CDR3 is 16 residues. DNA of the CDR3: TGTGCCAGCAGTGCGTGGGGGACAGGGATCTACAATGAGCAGTTCTTC. Its protein product is CASSAWGTGIYNEQFF.

The chain recombines TRBV5-1 with TRBJ2-3; D is undetermined. Germline values: CDR1 SGHRS, CDR2 YFSETQ. The CDR3 length is 16 residues. Trimming stripped 0 bases from V and 2 bases from J, with 13 bases between. The CDR3 nucleotides are TGCGCCAGCAGCTTGGGCCCCGGTGCGTCCACAGATACGCAGTATTTT. Its protein product is CASSLGPGASTDTQYF.

This clonotype has more than one count but fewer than ten. The chain couples TRBV27 to TRBJ2-1; possibly TRBD2 for D (5 bases). CDR3 length: 14 residues. Trimming took 4 bases from V and 4 from J, leaving 11 bases between them. Germline CDR1 reads MNHEY; CDR2 reads SMNVEV (reference sequence). The CDR3 bases are TGTGCCAGCAGTTGGGTACGGGGTTACAATGAGCAGTTCTTC. The encoded protein is CASSWVRGYNEQFF.

This clonotype came up a few times. The rearrangement uses TRBV5-1 and TRBJ2-3; 15 nucleotides align to TRBD2. The germline V gene encodes CDR1 SGHRS and CDR2 YFSETQ. Unmatched junction bases numbered 9, after V lost 7 bases and J lost 0 bases. The length of the CDR3 is 18 residues. The CDR3 spells CASASGLAGGPSTDTQYF. The DNA for the CDR3 is TGCGCCAGCGCCTCGGGACTAGCGGGAGGCCCTAGCACAGATACGCAGTATTTT.

The rearrangement links TRBV6-4 to TRBJ2-2; TRBD2 matches at 9 bases. V shed 7 bases and J 9 bases; nucleotides not matched to a gene: 12. Germline V gene sequence: CDR1 MRHNA, CDR2 SNTAGT. This CDR3 spans 15 amino acids. CDR3 DNA sequence: TGTGCCAGCATGGGGACTAGCTGGGTTTTAAGGGAGCTGTTTTTT. Translated, it gives CASMGTSWVLRELFF.

J is TRBJ2-1 and V is TRBV5-1; 7 nucleotides match TRBD1. The CDR3 runs to 17 residues. Germline values: CDR1 SGHRS, CDR2 YFSETQ. Losses at the gene ends were 1 base for V and 6 bases for J; bases not matched to a gene: 13. CDR3 in DNA: TGCGCCAGCAGCTTGAGGCCTCCGGGACAGAGTTCCAATGAGCAGTTCTTC. It is translated as CASSLRPPGQSSNEQFF.

V usage is TRBV12-3 or TRBV12-4 and J usage is TRBJ2-4; the match to TRBD1 covers 11 bases. The CDR3 is 15 amino acids. Unmatched junction bases numbered 4, after V lost 4 bases and J lost 5 bases. The DNA of the CDR3 is TGTGCCAGCAGTTCCGGGACAGGGGGAGAAAACATTCAGTACTTC. Protein sequence: CASSSGTGGENIQYF.

The chain joins TRBV9 to TRBJ2-2; 9 bases agree with TRBD2. CDR3 size: 17 residues. V lost 3 bases to trimming and J lost 5 bases; unmatched junction nucleotides: 11. The germline CDR1 and CDR2 sequences are SGDLS and YYNGEE. The CDR3 here is CASSGRQVAGVTGELFF. CDR3 in DNA: TGTGCCAGCAGCGGAAGACAAGTAGCGGGAGTAACCGGGGAGCTGTTTTTT.

The J gene is TRBJ2-3, the V gene TRBV12-3 or TRBV12-4; D possibly matches TRBD1 or TRBD2 (6 bases each). The CDR3 contains 15 residues. V was cut by 5 bases and J by 6 bases, with 18 bases left in between. The CDR3 DNA reads TGTGCCAGCAGTCCGGAGGTACCGGGGGCCGATACGCAGTATTTT. It encodes CASSPEVPGADTQYF.

In its sample, this clonotype was seen a few times. The rearrangement uses TRBV5-1 and TRBJ1-1; no definite D call. From germline, CDR1 is SGHRS and CDR2 YFSETQ. V lost 3 bases to trimming and J lost 4 bases, with 7 bases between them. The CDR3 is 12 amino acids. The CDR3 spells CASSSKGTEAFF. The CDR3 bases are TGCGCCAGCAGCTCCAAGGGCACTGAAGCTTTCTTT.

The chain carries TRBV7-3 and TRBJ2-3; TRBD2 agrees at 9 bases. This CDR3 region has 14 residues. Germline V gene lookup returns CDR1 SGHTA and CDR2 FQGTGA. The J segment lost 5 bases and the V segment lost 3 bases, leaving 3 bases of the junction unmatched. DNA of the CDR3: TGTGCCAGCAGCTTTAGCGGGGGAGTAGATACGCAGTATTTT. Translating it yields CASSFSGGVDTQYF.

This chain uses TRBV6-1 with TRBJ1-6, with 9 nucleotides matching TRBD1. From germline, CDR1 is MNHNS and CDR2 SASEGT. Trimming removed 5 bases from V and 8 bases from J; junction bases left unmatched: 10. The length of the CDR3 is 16 residues. For the CDR3, the DNA is TGTGCCAGCAGTAAGGACAGGGGAGGCCTCGATTCACCCCTCCACTTT. This sequence encodes CASSKDRGGLDSPLHF.